This T cell receptor beta chain was identified during a study of T cell responses to AZD1222 COVID-19 vaccine. TCRdb's table, derived via immunoSEQ multiplex PCR, lists solely in-frame clones and lacks some. The sample records roughly 120,000 clones, roughly 85% being singletons. CDR1 is MDHEN and CDR2 is SYDVKM in the germline V gene. The length of the CDR3 is 12 residues. Trimming removed 6 bases from V and 2 bases from J, with 7 bases in between. The J gene is TRBJ1-2, the V gene TRBV28; D not resolved. Material: peripheral blood, obtained on day 0 of AZD1222 vaccination. The receptor was isolated from an adult in good health. CDR3 in amino acids: CASRVGNYGYTF. CDR3 DNA sequence: TGTGCCAGCAGGGTAGGGAACTATGGCTACACCTTC.